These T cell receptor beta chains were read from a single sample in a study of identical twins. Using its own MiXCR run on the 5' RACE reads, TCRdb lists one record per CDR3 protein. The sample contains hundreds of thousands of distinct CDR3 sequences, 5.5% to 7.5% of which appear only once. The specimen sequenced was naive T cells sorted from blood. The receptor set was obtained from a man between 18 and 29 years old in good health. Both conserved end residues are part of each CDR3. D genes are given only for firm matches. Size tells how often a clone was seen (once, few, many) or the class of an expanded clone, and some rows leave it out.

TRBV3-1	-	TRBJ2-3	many	CASSSGGRTSTDTQYF	TGTGCCAGCAGCTCAGGCGGGCGTACTAGCACAGATACGCAGTATTTT
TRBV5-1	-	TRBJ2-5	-	CASSTSGAGGETQYF	TGCGCCAGCAGCACCTCAGGGGCGGGTGGTGAGACCCAGTACTTC
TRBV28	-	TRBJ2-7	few	CASTMFSAGASYEQYF	TGTGCCAGCACCATGTTCTCGGCAGGTGCCTCCTACGAGCAGTACTTC
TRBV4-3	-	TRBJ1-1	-	CASSQEGQGGTEAFF	TGCGCCAGCAGCCAAGAGGGGCAGGGAGGCACTGAAGCTTTCTTT
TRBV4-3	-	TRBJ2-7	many	CASSQDSQGGEQYF	TGCGCCAGCAGCCAAGATTCTCAGGGCGGGGAGCAGTACTTC
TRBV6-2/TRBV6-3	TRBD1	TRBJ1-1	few	CASKPGTGVTEAFF	TGTGCCAGCAAACCCGGGACAGGGGTCACTGAAGCTTTCTTT
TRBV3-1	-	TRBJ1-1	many	CASSRQDTEAFF	TGTGCCAGCAGCCGGCAGGACACTGAAGCTTTCTTT
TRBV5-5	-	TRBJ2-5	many	CASSRGHAQETQYF	TGTGCCAGCAGCCGCGGACACGCCCAAGAGACCCAGTACTTC
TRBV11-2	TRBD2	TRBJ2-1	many	CASSITSGSYANSYNEQFF	TGTGCCAGCAGCATCACTAGCGGGAGTTATGCTAACTCCTACAATGAGCAGTTCTTC
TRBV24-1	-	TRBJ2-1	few	CATSDLDTRTPNEQFF	TGTGCCACCAGTGATTTGGACACTCGAACCCCGAATGAGCAGTTCTTC
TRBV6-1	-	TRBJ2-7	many	CASRASLTPYEQYF	TGTGCCAGCAGAGCTAGCTTGACTCCCTACGAGCAGTACTTC
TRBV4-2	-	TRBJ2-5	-	CASSQDEGLETQYF	TGTGCCAGCAGCCAAGATGAGGGTCTGGAGACCCAGTACTTC
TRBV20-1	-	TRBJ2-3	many	CSAGPASSPGDTQYF	TGCAGTGCTGGGCCCGCTAGCTCCCCAGGCGATACGCAGTATTTT
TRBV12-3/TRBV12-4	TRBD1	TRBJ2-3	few	CASSLKGAKDTQYF	TGTGCCAGCAGTTTAAAGGGGGCCAAAGATACGCAGTATTTT
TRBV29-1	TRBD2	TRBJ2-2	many	CSAERAGGFTGELFF	TGCAGCGCCGAGAGAGCGGGAGGCTTCACCGGGGAGCTGTTTTTT